The TCR beta chain under discussion was sequenced for a study of spatial heterogeneity in lung cancer. Study background: In the raw reads, each unique TCR and UMI combination was present more than ten times on average.

Time point of the sample: sample taken at primary tumor resection. No cell sorting; template was whole RNA from tumor, lung tissue or PBMC. This clonotype was counted ten times or more. V lost 3 bases, J lost 0 bases, and 6 bases lay in between. This CDR3 is built from 15 residues. Using its own MiXCR run on the 5' RACE reads, TCRdb lists one record per CDR3 protein. The profile shows tens of thousands of distinct CDR3 sequences, 4.5% to 6% of them singletons. This receptor was obtained from a male donor with early-stage non-small cell lung cancer. Sequences were derived from PBMCs, sampled at surgery. V gene TRBV12-3 or TRBV12-4 combines with J gene TRBJ2-6; no firm D call. CDR3 residues: CASSFSSSGANVLTF. In nucleotides, the CDR3 is TGTGCCAGCAGTTTTAGCAGCTCTGGGGCCAACGTCCTGACTTTC.